The rows below give T cell receptor beta chains drawn from one sample of a study of cytomegalovirus exposure and HLA in healthy donors. The protocol was immunoSEQ multiplex PCR, while the TCRdb copy is restricted to in-frame clones and leaves out a portion. The data contain under 200,000 clones, roughly 90% of them singletons. The material sequenced was PBMCs. The receptors stem from a woman aged 18-29 years in good health and CMV-seronegative. CDR3s include the opening cysteine and the closing phenylalanine or tryptophan. Each record gives: CDR3 length, V gene, J gene, D gene, clone size, CDR3 protein, CDR3 DNA. A D gene is named only where the DNA matches it firmly. Not all rows give a size; the values are once, few, many and, for expanded clones, a class.

cdr3_length: 13
v_call: TRBV19
j_call: TRBJ1-1
d_call: NA
clone_size: few
cdr3_aa: CASTIGGRDEAFF
cdr3_nt: TGTGCCAGTACTATTGGGGGCAGGGATGAAGCTTTCTTT

cdr3_length: 17
v_call: TRBV14
j_call: TRBJ1-6
d_call: TRBD1
clone_size: NA
cdr3_aa: CASSQNHRGLYNSPLHF
cdr3_nt: TGTGCCAGCAGCCAAAACCACAGGGGGCTGTATAATTCACCCCTCCACTTT

cdr3_length: 13
v_call: TRBV10-1
j_call: TRBJ1-2
d_call: NA
clone_size: NA
cdr3_aa: CASSSQANYGYTF
cdr3_nt: TGCGCCAGCAGCTCACAAGCTAACTATGGCTACACCTTC

cdr3_length: 15
v_call: TRBV2
j_call: TRBJ2-7
d_call: NA
clone_size: NA
cdr3_aa: CASSEGFRDGDEQYF
cdr3_nt: TGTGCCAGCAGTGAAGGCTTCAGGGATGGCGACGAGCAGTACTTC

cdr3_length: 15
v_call: TRBV7-2
j_call: TRBJ2-6
d_call: NA
clone_size: NA
cdr3_aa: CASSLTASGANVLTF
cdr3_nt: TGTGCCAGCAGCTTAACAGCCTCTGGGGCCAACGTCCTGACTTTC

cdr3_length: 13
v_call: TRBV29-1
j_call: TRBJ1-5
d_call: NA
clone_size: NA
cdr3_aa: CSARGGLGQPQHF
cdr3_nt: TGCAGCGCACGGGGGGGGCTTGGACAGCCCCAGCATTTT

cdr3_length: 15
v_call: TRBV6-1
j_call: TRBJ1-2
d_call: TRBD1
clone_size: NA
cdr3_aa: CASSEAVTGLYGYTF
cdr3_nt: TGTGCCAGCAGTGAAGCAGTGACAGGGCTCTATGGCTACACCTTC

cdr3_length: 15
v_call: TRBV11-3
j_call: TRBJ2-3
d_call: NA
clone_size: NA
cdr3_aa: CASSLGSDRADTQYF
cdr3_nt: TGTGCCAGCAGCTTAGGGAGCGATCGGGCAGATACGCAGTATTTT

cdr3_length: 16
v_call: TRBV28
j_call: TRBJ1-4
d_call: NA
clone_size: few
cdr3_aa: CASRRRRRGTNEKLFF
cdr3_nt: TGTGCCAGCAGGAGGCGGAGGCGGGGCACTAATGAAAAACTGTTTTTT

cdr3_length: 12
v_call: TRBV2
j_call: TRBJ2-7
d_call: NA
clone_size: NA
cdr3_aa: CASKGLNYEQYF
cdr3_nt: TGTGCCAGCAAAGGACTAAACTACGAGCAGTACTTC

cdr3_length: 16
v_call: TRBV28
j_call: TRBJ2-1
d_call: TRBD1
clone_size: NA
cdr3_aa: CASSLFYRGTHNEQFF
cdr3_nt: TGTGCCAGCAGTTTATTTTACAGGGGAACACACAATGAGCAGTTCTTC

cdr3_length: 18
v_call: TRBV7-6
j_call: TRBJ2-7
d_call: TRBD1
clone_size: NA
cdr3_aa: CASSLRLRGTGPYYEQYF
cdr3_nt: TGTGCCAGCAGCTTACGGTTGAGGGGGACAGGTCCATACTACGAGCAGTACTTC

cdr3_length: 14
v_call: TRBV19
j_call: TRBJ2-2
d_call: NA
clone_size: NA
cdr3_aa: CASSMDFQTGELFF
cdr3_nt: TGTGCCAGTAGTATGGACTTTCAAACCGGGGAGCTGTTTTTT

cdr3_length: 13
v_call: TRBV19
j_call: TRBJ1-5
d_call: NA
clone_size: NA
cdr3_aa: CASSDQGDQPQHF
cdr3_nt: TGTGCCAGTAGTGATCAGGGTGATCAGCCCCAGCATTTT

cdr3_length: 15
v_call: TRBV5-1
j_call: TRBJ2-7
d_call: TRBD1
clone_size: NA
cdr3_aa: CASSRLATGTDEQYF
cdr3_nt: TGCGCCAGCAGCCGACTCGCGACAGGGACCGACGAGCAGTACTTC

cdr3_length: 13
v_call: TRBV29-1
j_call: TRBJ2-1
d_call: NA
clone_size: NA
cdr3_aa: CSVARLDTNEQFF
cdr3_nt: TGCAGCGTTGCTAGACTAGATACCAATGAGCAGTTCTTC

cdr3_length: 14
v_call: TRBV27
j_call: TRBJ2-1
d_call: NA
clone_size: NA
cdr3_aa: CASSSLSLKNEQFF
cdr3_nt: TGTGCCAGCAGTTCCCTCTCACTGAAAAATGAGCAGTTCTTC

cdr3_length: 16
v_call: TRBV7-8
j_call: TRBJ2-3
d_call: TRBD2
clone_size: NA
cdr3_aa: CASSLLAGSSTDTQYF
cdr3_nt: TGTGCCAGCAGCTTACTAGCGGGATCTAGCACAGATACGCAGTATTTT

cdr3_length: 13
v_call: TRBV7-9
j_call: TRBJ1-5
d_call: NA
clone_size: NA
cdr3_aa: CASSLNSNQPQHF
cdr3_nt: TGTGCCAGCAGCTTAAATAGTAATCAGCCCCAGCATTTT

cdr3_length: 14
v_call: TRBV6-5
j_call: TRBJ1-4
d_call: NA
clone_size: NA
cdr3_aa: CASSPGGWDEKLFF
cdr3_nt: TGTGCCAGCAGTCCGGGGGGGTGGGATGAAAAACTGTTTTTT

cdr3_length: 16
v_call: TRBV2
j_call: TRBJ2-7
d_call: TRBD2
clone_size: once
cdr3_aa: CASSEAGRAVPAGQYF
cdr3_nt: TGTGCCAGCAGTGAAGCAGGGAGGGCCGTCCCCGCCGGGCAGTACTTC

cdr3_length: 14
v_call: TRBV10-2
j_call: TRBJ2-3
d_call: TRBD1
clone_size: once
cdr3_aa: CASSPPTGADTQYF
cdr3_nt: TGCGCCAGCAGCCCCCCGACAGGGGCAGATACGCAGTATTTT

cdr3_length: 15
v_call: TRBV11-1
j_call: TRBJ2-1
d_call: NA
clone_size: NA
cdr3_aa: CASSRGFPPDNEQFF
cdr3_nt: TGTGCCAGCAGCCGGGGGTTCCCGCCTGACAATGAGCAGTTCTTC

cdr3_length: 12
v_call: TRBV30
j_call: TRBJ1-2
d_call: NA
clone_size: NA
cdr3_aa: CAWSQDQGGYTF
cdr3_nt: TGTGCCTGGTCCCAGGACCAGGGCGGCTACACCTTC

cdr3_length: 17
v_call: TRBV19
j_call: TRBJ2-7
d_call: NA
clone_size: NA
cdr3_aa: CASSIDGLRDPTYEQYF
cdr3_nt: TGTGCCAGTAGTATAGATGGCCTCCGGGATCCCACCTACGAGCAGTACTTC

cdr3_length: 14
v_call: TRBV29-1
j_call: TRBJ1-2
d_call: TRBD1
clone_size: NA
cdr3_aa: CSVAAGGFLYGYTF
cdr3_nt: TGCAGCGTTGCGGCAGGGGGATTTCTCTATGGCTACACCTTC

cdr3_length: 19
v_call: TRBV27
j_call: TRBJ1-1
d_call: TRBD1
clone_size: NA
cdr3_aa: CASSFFIPGQRLFPTEAFF
cdr3_nt: TGTGCCAGCAGTTTCTTCATCCCGGGACAGAGGCTCTTTCCCACTGAAGCTTTCTTT

cdr3_length: 17
v_call: TRBV18
j_call: TRBJ2-2
d_call: TRBD2
clone_size: NA
cdr3_aa: CASSRRTSGGAAGELFF
cdr3_nt: TGTGCCAGCTCACGACGGACTAGCGGGGGGGCCGCCGGGGAGCTGTTTTTT

cdr3_length: 15
v_call: TRBV6-5
j_call: TRBJ2-7
d_call: TRBD1
clone_size: once
cdr3_aa: CASSPSGQGPLEQYF
cdr3_nt: TGTGCCAGCAGTCCGAGCGGACAGGGGCCCCTCGAGCAGTACTTC

cdr3_length: 19
v_call: TRBV4-2
j_call: TRBJ2-5
d_call: TRBD2
clone_size: NA
cdr3_aa: CASSPLSSGTSSYQETQYF
cdr3_nt: TGTGCCAGCAGCCCCCTCTCTAGCGGGACCTCTTCGTACCAAGAGACCCAGTACTTC

cdr3_length: 15
v_call: TRBV2
j_call: TRBJ2-2
d_call: NA
clone_size: NA
cdr3_aa: CASSEARSTPGELFF
cdr3_nt: TGTGCCAGCAGTGAAGCGCGGTCGACCCCCGGGGAGCTGTTTTTT

cdr3_length: 16
v_call: TRBV5-4
j_call: TRBJ2-7
d_call: TRBD2
clone_size: NA
cdr3_aa: CASSPPTSGPTYEQYF
cdr3_nt: TGTGCCAGCAGCCCCCCGACTAGCGGTCCGACCTACGAGCAGTACTTC

cdr3_length: 18
v_call: TRBV4-3
j_call: TRBJ2-2
d_call: TRBD2
clone_size: NA
cdr3_aa: CASSQDSGLAGRTGELFF
cdr3_nt: TGCGCCAGCAGCCAAGATTCCGGACTAGCGGGTAGGACCGGGGAGCTGTTTTTT

cdr3_length: 13
v_call: TRBV27
j_call: TRBJ2-3
d_call: NA
clone_size: NA
cdr3_aa: CAGFRRSTDTQYF
cdr3_nt: TGTGCCGGATTCAGGCGCTCCACAGATACGCAGTATTTT

cdr3_length: 14
v_call: TRBV10-3
j_call: TRBJ1-1
d_call: NA
clone_size: NA
cdr3_aa: CAISESITNTEAFF
cdr3_nt: TGTGCCATCAGTGAGTCGATCACAAACACTGAAGCTTTCTTT

cdr3_length: 13
v_call: TRBV7-9
j_call: TRBJ1-2
d_call: TRBD1
clone_size: NA
cdr3_aa: CASSSGQGGGYTF
cdr3_nt: TGTGCCAGCAGCTCGGGACAGGGTGGCGGCTACACCTTC

cdr3_length: 15
v_call: TRBV6-4
j_call: TRBJ2-5
d_call: TRBD2
clone_size: once
cdr3_aa: CASRKAGRPGETQYF
cdr3_nt: TGTGCCAGCAGGAAAGCGGGAAGGCCCGGGGAGACCCAGTACTTC

cdr3_length: 17
v_call: TRBV19
j_call: TRBJ2-1
d_call: TRBD2
clone_size: NA
cdr3_aa: CASTPQSSSGGGNEQFF
cdr3_nt: TGTGCCAGTACCCCCCAGTCCTCTAGCGGGGGTGGAAATGAGCAGTTCTTC

cdr3_length: 19
v_call: TRBV4-3
j_call: TRBJ2-6
d_call: NA
clone_size: NA
cdr3_aa: CASSQGAAGSFSGANVLTF
cdr3_nt: TGCGCCAGCAGCCAAGGGGCTGCCGGTTCCTTCTCTGGGGCCAACGTCCTGACTTTC

cdr3_length: 14
v_call: TRBV25-1
j_call: TRBJ2-7
d_call: TRBD1
clone_size: NA
cdr3_aa: CARTGQGFCYEQYF
cdr3_nt: TGTGCCAGGACGGGACAGGGGTTTTGCTACGAGCAGTACTTC

cdr3_length: 16
v_call: TRBV5-6
j_call: TRBJ1-1
d_call: NA
clone_size: NA
cdr3_aa: CASSLGAQGENTEAFF
cdr3_nt: TGTGCCAGCAGCTTGGGGGCCCAGGGTGAGAACACTGAAGCTTTCTTT

cdr3_length: 15
v_call: TRBV19
j_call: TRBJ2-3
d_call: TRBD2
clone_size: NA
cdr3_aa: CASSKGLAGVDTQYF
cdr3_nt: TGTGCCAGTAGTAAGGGACTAGCGGGAGTAGATACGCAGTATTTT

cdr3_length: 14
v_call: TRBV5-6
j_call: TRBJ2-7
d_call: TRBD1
clone_size: NA
cdr3_aa: CASSPLRQGSEQYF
cdr3_nt: TGTGCCAGCAGCCCACTGAGACAGGGAAGCGAGCAGTACTTC

cdr3_length: 12
v_call: TRBV30
j_call: TRBJ1-2
d_call: TRBD1
clone_size: NA
cdr3_aa: CALTDRGYGYTF
cdr3_nt: TGTGCCCTAACGGACAGGGGGTATGGCTACACCTTC

cdr3_length: 12
v_call: TRBV7-9
j_call: TRBJ2-1
d_call: NA
clone_size: few
cdr3_aa: CASSPGLLEQFF
cdr3_nt: TGTGCCAGCAGCCCCGGACTGCTCGAGCAGTTCTTC

cdr3_length: 15
v_call: TRBV2
j_call: TRBJ1-1
d_call: TRBD1
clone_size: NA
cdr3_aa: CASRTTGATNTEAFF
cdr3_nt: TGTGCCAGCAGAACCACAGGGGCGACGAACACTGAAGCTTTCTTT

cdr3_length: 17
v_call: TRBV5-1
j_call: TRBJ2-3
d_call: NA
clone_size: NA
cdr3_aa: CASSPPGTALSTDTQYF
cdr3_nt: TGCGCCAGCAGCCCCCCGGGAACGGCCCTAAGCACAGATACGCAGTATTTT

cdr3_length: 10
v_call: TRBV21-1
j_call: TRBJ1-2
d_call: NA
clone_size: NA
cdr3_aa: CARAVYGYTF
cdr3_nt: TGTGCCAGGGCCGTCTATGGCTACACCTTC

cdr3_length: 14
v_call: TRBV4-1
j_call: TRBJ2-7
d_call: NA
clone_size: NA
cdr3_aa: CASSQGLRGNEQYF
cdr3_nt: TGCGCCAGCAGCCAAGGATTAAGGGGAAACGAGCAGTACTTC

cdr3_length: 12
v_call: TRBV11-2
j_call: TRBJ2-7
d_call: NA
clone_size: NA
cdr3_aa: CASSEGGLEQYF
cdr3_nt: TGTGCCAGCAGCGAAGGAGGACTGGAGCAGTACTTC

cdr3_length: 16
v_call: TRBV12-5
j_call: TRBJ1-2
d_call: TRBD1
clone_size: NA
cdr3_aa: CASGSSPGTDVYGYTF
cdr3_nt: TGTGCTAGTGGTTCTAGTCCTGGGACAGATGTCTATGGCTACACCTTC

cdr3_length: 15
v_call: TRBV18
j_call: TRBJ1-2
d_call: NA
clone_size: NA
cdr3_aa: CASSPLQGSNYGYTF
cdr3_nt: TGTGCCAGCTCACCCCTACAGGGTTCTAACTATGGCTACACCTTC

cdr3_length: 12
v_call: TRBV6-5
j_call: TRBJ2-7
d_call: NA
clone_size: once
cdr3_aa: CASSYSTGEQYF
cdr3_nt: TGTGCCAGCAGTTACTCGACAGGCGAGCAGTACTTC

cdr3_length: 20
v_call: TRBV21-1
j_call: TRBJ2-2
d_call: NA
clone_size: NA
cdr3_aa: CASSTSTKLAGRVRTGELFF
cdr3_nt: TGTGCCAGCAGCACGTCAACCAAACTAGCGGGGCGGGTTAGGACCGGGGAGCTGTTTTTT